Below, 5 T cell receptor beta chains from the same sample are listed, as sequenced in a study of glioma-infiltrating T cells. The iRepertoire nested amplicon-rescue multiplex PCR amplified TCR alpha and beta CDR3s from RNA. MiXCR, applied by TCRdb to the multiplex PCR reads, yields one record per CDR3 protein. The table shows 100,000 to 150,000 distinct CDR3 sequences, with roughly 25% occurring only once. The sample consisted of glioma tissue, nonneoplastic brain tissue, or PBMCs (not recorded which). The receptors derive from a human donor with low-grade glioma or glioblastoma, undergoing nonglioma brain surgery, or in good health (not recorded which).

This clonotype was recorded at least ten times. DNA of the CDR3: TGTGCCAGCAGTGAACTTAGGGGAGATACGCAGTATTTT. This translates into CASSELRGDTQYF. The chain carries TRBV2 and TRBJ2-3, with D tentatively TRBD1 (5 bases). The CDR3 length is 13 residues. V dropped 2 bases and J dropped 5 bases, with 8 bases sitting between them. CDR1 and CDR2 from the germline V gene are SNHLY and FYNNEI.

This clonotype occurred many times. The CDR3 nucleotides read TGTGCCAGCAGTTACTCCGGGACAATCGACGAGCAGTACTTC. Amino acids: CASSYSGTIDEQYF. The chain links TRBV6-2 or TRBV6-3 to TRBJ2-7; TRBD1 might be the D (6 bases). Deletions cut 0 bases from V and 5 bases from J, with 11 bases between. Germline V gives CDR1 MNHEY, CDR2 SVGEGT. The CDR3 contains 14 residues.

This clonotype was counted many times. CDR3 DNA: TGTGCCAGCAGCCTCCCCGGGACTCCAACAGAGACCCAGTACTTC. Translation gives CASSLPGTPTETQYF. V usage is TRBV7-2 and J usage is TRBJ2-5; maybe TRBD2 (6 bases). V shed 5 bases and J shed 4 bases, with 17 bases lying between them. This CDR3 contains 15 residues. CDR1 is SGHTA and CDR2 is FQGNSA in the germline V gene.

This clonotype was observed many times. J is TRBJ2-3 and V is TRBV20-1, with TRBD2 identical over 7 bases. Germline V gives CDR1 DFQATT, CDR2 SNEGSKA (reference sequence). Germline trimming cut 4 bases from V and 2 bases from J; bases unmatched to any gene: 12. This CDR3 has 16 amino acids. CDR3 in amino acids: CSATGLLAKFTDTQYF. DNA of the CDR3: TGCAGTGCTACCGGCCTACTAGCGAAGTTCACAGATACGCAGTATTTT.

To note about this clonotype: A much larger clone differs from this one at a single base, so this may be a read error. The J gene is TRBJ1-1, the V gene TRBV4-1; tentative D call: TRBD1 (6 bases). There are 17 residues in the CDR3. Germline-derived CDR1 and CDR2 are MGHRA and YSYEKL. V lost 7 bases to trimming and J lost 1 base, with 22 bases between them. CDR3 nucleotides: TGCGCCAGCATCCGATTTTGGGGGGGCCAAGCGAACACTGAAGCTTTCTTT. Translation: CASIRFWGGQANTEAFF.